The clone carrying this TCR beta chain was detected only a few times. Its antigen is not identified. These data belong to a study of blood T cells in healthy people across ages. Study information: With template switching, about one barcoded beta molecule was captured per two T cells.

Through a sample-barcoded 5' primer and a J-beta primer mix, a second PCR was run for roughly 7 to 12 cycles. TCRdb ran MiXCR on the 5' RACE reads and lists one entry per CDR3 protein. This sample has approximately 800,000 distinct CDR3 sequences, with 20% to 30% found just once. Study observations and caveats: The recorded TCR beta diversity per million T cells decreased in a roughly linear manner with age.

Germline CDR1 and CDR2: MGHRA and YSYEKL. The CDR3 loop spans 12 amino acids. RNA extraction gave at least 5.5 micrograms of total RNA per sample. These same data were also listed under a study on T cells of mothers and their children.

The sample taken for sequencing was blood. The sequence derives from a boy aged 5-17 years in good health. This rearrangement joins TRBV4-1 to TRBJ2-5, with TRBD2 matching over 8 bases. The end of the DNA is better explained by TRBJ2-1, so the J call may be wrong. Here the CDR3 reads CASSLGGVEQFF. The CDR3, as DNA: TGCGCCAGCAGTCTCGGGGGGGTAGAGCAGTTCTTC.